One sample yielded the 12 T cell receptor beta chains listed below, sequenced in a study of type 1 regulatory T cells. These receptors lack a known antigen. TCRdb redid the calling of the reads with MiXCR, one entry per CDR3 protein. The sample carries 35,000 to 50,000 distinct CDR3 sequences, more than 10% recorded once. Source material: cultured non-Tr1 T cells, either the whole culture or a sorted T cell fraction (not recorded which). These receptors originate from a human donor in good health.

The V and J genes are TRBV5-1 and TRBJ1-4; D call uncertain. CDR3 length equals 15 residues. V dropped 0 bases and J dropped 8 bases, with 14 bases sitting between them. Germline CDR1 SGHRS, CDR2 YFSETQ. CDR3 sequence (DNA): TGCGCCAGCAGCTTGGCGTCCGGGTTTGGCGAAAAACTGTTTTTT. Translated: CASSLASGFGEKLFF.

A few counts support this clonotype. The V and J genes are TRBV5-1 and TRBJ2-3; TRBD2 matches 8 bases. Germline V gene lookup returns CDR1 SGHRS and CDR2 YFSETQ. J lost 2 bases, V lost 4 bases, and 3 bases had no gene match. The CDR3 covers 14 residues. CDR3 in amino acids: CASSPGLDTDTQYF. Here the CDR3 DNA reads TGCGCCAGCAGCCCGGGACTAGACACAGATACGCAGTATTTT.

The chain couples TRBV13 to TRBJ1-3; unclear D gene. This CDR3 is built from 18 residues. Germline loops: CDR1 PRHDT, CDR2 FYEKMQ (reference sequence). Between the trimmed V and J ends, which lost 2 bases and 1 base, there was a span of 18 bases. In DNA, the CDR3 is TGTGCCAGCAGCTTACGGATAGGGAAATACAATTCTGGAAACACCATATATTTT. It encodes CASSLRIGKYNSGNTIYF.

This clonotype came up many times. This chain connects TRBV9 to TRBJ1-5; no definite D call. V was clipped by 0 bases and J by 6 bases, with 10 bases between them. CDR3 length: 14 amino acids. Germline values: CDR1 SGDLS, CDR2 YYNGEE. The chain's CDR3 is CASSVGVEGQPQHF. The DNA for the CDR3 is TGTGCCAGCAGCGTAGGGGTGGAAGGTCAGCCCCAGCATTTT.

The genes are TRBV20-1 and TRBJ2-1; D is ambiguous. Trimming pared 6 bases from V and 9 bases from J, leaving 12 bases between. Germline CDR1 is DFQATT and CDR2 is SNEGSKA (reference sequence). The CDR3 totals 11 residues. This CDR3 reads CSAKDRSEQFF. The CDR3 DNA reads TGCAGTGCCAAAGATCGCAGTGAGCAGTTCTTC.

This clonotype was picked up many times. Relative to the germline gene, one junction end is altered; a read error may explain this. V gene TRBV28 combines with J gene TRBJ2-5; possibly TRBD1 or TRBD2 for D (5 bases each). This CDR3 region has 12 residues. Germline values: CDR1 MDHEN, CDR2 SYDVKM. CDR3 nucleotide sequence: TGCGCTATCCGGGACGTCCAAGAGACCCAGTACTTC. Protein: CAIRDVQETQYF. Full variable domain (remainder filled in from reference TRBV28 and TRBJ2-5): DVKVTQSSRYLVKRTGEKVFLECVQDMDHENMFWYRQDPGLGLRLIYFSYDVKMKEKGDIPEGYSVSREKKERFSLILESASTNQTSMYLCAIRDVQETQYFGPGTRLLVL.

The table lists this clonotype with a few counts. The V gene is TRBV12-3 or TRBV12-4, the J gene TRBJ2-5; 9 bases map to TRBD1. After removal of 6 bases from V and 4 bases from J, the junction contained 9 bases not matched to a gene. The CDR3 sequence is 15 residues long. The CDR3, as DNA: TGTGCCAGCAGACCTTCCGGGACAGGGCGAGAGACCCAGTACTTC. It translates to CASRPSGTGRETQYF.

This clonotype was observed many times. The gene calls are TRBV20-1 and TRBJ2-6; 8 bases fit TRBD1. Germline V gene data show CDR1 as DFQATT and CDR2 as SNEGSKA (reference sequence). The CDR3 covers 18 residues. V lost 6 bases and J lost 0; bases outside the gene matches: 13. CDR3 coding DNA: TGCAGTGCCACGAATCCGGGACAGGTATTCTCTGGGGCCAACGTCCTGACTTTC. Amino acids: CSATNPGQVFSGANVLTF.

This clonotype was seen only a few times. The CDR3 bases are TGCAGTGCCACGCCTAGCGGGAAAGCCAAAAACATTCAGTACTTC. Amino acids: CSATPSGKAKNIQYF. This chain joins TRBV20-1 and TRBJ2-4; 9 bases line up with TRBD2. With 6 bases clipped from V and 0 bases from J, the junction kept 6 bases outside the gene matches. Germline CDR1 and CDR2: DFQATT and SNEGSKA (reference sequence). The CDR3 contains 15 residues.

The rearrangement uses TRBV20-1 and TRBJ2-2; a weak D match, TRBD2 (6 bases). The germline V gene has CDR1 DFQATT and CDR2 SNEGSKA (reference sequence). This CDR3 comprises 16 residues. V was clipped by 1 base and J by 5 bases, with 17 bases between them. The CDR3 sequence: CSARASTSVGTGELFF. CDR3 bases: TGCAGTGCTAGAGCTTCGACTAGTGTCGGTACCGGGGAGCTGTTTTTT.

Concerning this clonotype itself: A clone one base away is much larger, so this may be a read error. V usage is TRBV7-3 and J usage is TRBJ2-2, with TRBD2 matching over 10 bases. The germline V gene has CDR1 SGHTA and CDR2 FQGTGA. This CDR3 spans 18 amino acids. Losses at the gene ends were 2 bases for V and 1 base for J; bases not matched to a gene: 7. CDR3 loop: CASSLFRLAGMNTGELFF. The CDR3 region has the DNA TGTGCCAGCAGCTTATTTCGACTAGCGGGTATGAACACCGGGGAGCTGTTTTTT.

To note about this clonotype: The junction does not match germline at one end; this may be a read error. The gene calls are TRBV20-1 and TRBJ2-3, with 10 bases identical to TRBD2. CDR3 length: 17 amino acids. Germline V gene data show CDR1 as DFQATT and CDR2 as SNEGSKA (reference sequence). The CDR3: CSAGDDRLAGFTDTQYF. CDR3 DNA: TGCAGTGCTGGAGACGACCGACTAGCGGGTTTCACAGATACGCAGTATTTT.